Below are 10 T cell receptor beta chains sequenced from a single sample in a study of identifying expanded T cells in peripheral blood. Assay used: immunoSEQ multiplex PCR; TCRdb lists only in-frame clones, some missing. The sample carries about 86,000 clones, over 75% recorded once. The material sequenced was blood. These receptors were taken from a person aged 18 to 75 in good health.

DNA for the CDR3: TGTGCCAGCACCCGCCTGGCGGGAGACTCCTACGAGCAGTACTTC. Residues: CASTRLAGDSYEQYF. J is TRBJ2-7 and V is TRBV27, with 7 bases that match TRBD2. V lost 7 bases to trimming and J lost 0 bases; unmatched junction nucleotides: 9. The CDR3 consists of 15 residues. Germline values: CDR1 MNHEY, CDR2 SMNVEV (reference sequence).

The chain combines TRBV4-3 with TRBJ2-1; no clear D gene. Germline V gene lookup returns CDR1 LGHNA and CDR2 YSLEER. V was shortened by 4 bases and J by 5 bases, with 18 bases between the two germline ends. The CDR3 extends over 16 amino acids. In DNA, the CDR3 is TGCGCCAGCAGCCCCACGGACCCCGCGTATGACAATGAGCAGTTCTTC. Protein sequence: CASSPTDPAYDNEQFF.

This chain connects TRBV11-2 to TRBJ1-1, with 9 positions matching TRBD1. The CDR3 is made up of 16 amino acids. Germline CDR1 and CDR2: SGHAT and FQNNGV. V lost 5 bases, J lost 8 bases, and 15 bases stayed unmatched. CDR3 sequence reads: CASSIKTGGLGREAFF. In nucleotides, the CDR3 is TGTGCCAGCAGCATAAAGACAGGGGGGCTCGGACGGGAAGCTTTCTTT.

V is TRBV19 and J is TRBJ2-5; 9 nucleotides agree with TRBD1. CDR1 is LNHDA and CDR2 is SQIVND in the germline V gene (reference sequence). This CDR3 spans 16 amino acids. The V and J ends lost 4 bases and 5 bases, in that order; junction bases with no gene match: 11. CDR3 DNA: TGTGCCAGTAGTAGCTGGGACAGGGCAGGATTGGAGACCCAGTACTTC. Translated: CASSSWDRAGLETQYF.

A single count supports this clone. J is TRBJ2-1 and V is TRBV4-3; 8 bases are a match to TRBD1. Germline V gene sequence: CDR1 LGHNA, CDR2 YSLEER. The CDR3 totals 15 residues. V lost 5 bases, J lost 0 bases, and 3 bases stayed unmatched. CDR3 protein: CASSWDRSSYNEQFF. The DNA for the CDR3 is TGCGCCAGCAGCTGGGACAGGAGCTCCTACAATGAGCAGTTCTTC.

The gene calls are TRBV7-3 and TRBJ1-1; 10 positions agree with TRBD1. This CDR3 contains 13 residues. Germline values: CDR1 SGHTA, CDR2 FQGTGA. V lost 5 bases and J lost 7; bases outside the gene matches: 4. Written as DNA, the CDR3 is TGTGCCAGCAGCCGAGACAGGGGGCGTGAAGCTTTCTTT. It codes for CASSRDRGREAFF. Full variable domain (rest looked up from reference TRBV7-3 and TRBJ1-1): GAGVSQTPSNKVTEKGKYVELRCDPISGHTALYWYRQSLGQGPEFLIYFQGTGAADDSGLPNDRFFAVRPEGSVSTLKIQRTERGDSAVYLCASSRDRGREAFFGQGTRLTVV.

The chain links TRBV18 to TRBJ1-1; D ambiguous. The CDR3 has 14 amino acids. The germline V gene has CDR1 KGHSH and CDR2 LQKENI. V was pared by 3 bases and J by 0 bases, with 8 bases between. For the CDR3, the DNA is TGTGCCAGCTCACCTAGTTCAATGAACACTGAAGCTTTCTTT. Protein product: CASSPSSMNTEAFF.

The chain combines TRBV6-1 with TRBJ1-3; no clear D. Trimming removed 6 bases at V and 1 base at J, with 4 bases between. The CDR3 runs 12 residues. The germline V gene encodes CDR1 MNHNS and CDR2 SASEGT. DNA for the CDR3: TGTGCCAGCAGCGGATCTGGAAACACCATATATTTT. This codes for CASSGSGNTIYF.

The chain is built from TRBV7-6 and TRBJ2-5, with unresolved D. The CDR3 consists of 15 residues. Trimming took off 5 bases at V and 4 bases at J, with 17 bases between the two ends. CDR1 SGHVS and CDR2 FNYEAQ come from the germline V gene. The CDR3 sequence: CASSLLFGRAETQYF. Written as DNA, the CDR3 is TGTGCCAGCAGCCTCTTATTTGGCCGCGCAGAGACCCAGTACTTC.

The chain has TRBV5-1 and TRBJ2-1; 10 nucleotides line up with TRBD1. This CDR3 contains 15 residues. Germline lookup yields CDR1 SGHRS and CDR2 YFSETQ. With 4 bases clipped from V and 5 bases from J, the junction kept 6 bases outside the gene matches. The CDR3 DNA reads as TGCGCCAGCAGCCCGGGGGGGACAGGGGACAATGAGCAGTTCTTC. It translates to CASSPGGTGDNEQFF.